The next 7 T cell receptor beta chains were all read from a single sample in a study of T cell responses to AZD1222 COVID-19 vaccine. Profiling relied on immunoSEQ multiplex PCR, and the TCRdb table lists in-frame clones only, not all of them. The sample shows over 130,000 clones, 90% of them seen only once. Sequencing used peripheral blood, obtained 28 days after the second AZD1222 dose. These receptors came from an adult who received the AZD1222 COVID-19 vaccine.

The rearrangement links TRBV19 to TRBJ2-1; possible D gene TRBD2, 5 bases. Trimming pared 3 bases from V and 7 bases from J, leaving 7 bases between. Germline V gene sequence: CDR1 LNHDA, CDR2 SQIVND (reference sequence). The CDR3 consists of 12 residues. CDR3 coding DNA: TGTGCCAGTAGTATGGGCGGGAATGAGCAGTTCTTC. It specifies CASSMGGNEQFF.

This clone was detected only a few times. The genes are TRBV6-5 and TRBJ1-1; 7 bases map to TRBD1. Unmatched junction bases numbered 9, after V lost 6 bases and J lost 11 bases. The germline gives CDR1 MNHEY, CDR2 SVGAGI. The CDR3 covers 12 residues. The CDR3 DNA sequence: TGTGCCAGCAGCCGACCGACAGGGAGCGCTTTCTTT. As protein: CASSRPTGSAFF.

This clone has only one observation. This sequence joins TRBV5-1 and TRBJ1-3; D possibly corresponds to TRBD1 (6 bases). This CDR3 has 16 residues. CDR1 and CDR2 (germline): SGHRS, YFSETQ. V was cut by 4 bases and J by 0 bases, with 14 bases left in between. In DNA, the CDR3 is TGCGCCAGCAGCGAATTAACAGGGTTCTCTGGAAACACCATATATTTT. It codes for CASSELTGFSGNTIYF.

The DNA for the CDR3 is TGTGCCAGCCGGCTCGACCGCTACGAGCAGTACTTC. Protein sequence: CASRLDRYEQYF. This chain joins TRBV7-9 and TRBJ2-7; D remains unclear. With 8 bases removed from V and 3 bases from J, the gap between germline ends came to 11 bases. Germline CDR1 and CDR2: SEHNR and FQNEAQ (reference sequence). The CDR3 runs to 12 residues.

This clone turned up a few times. J is TRBJ1-1 and V is TRBV10-2; D perhaps matches TRBD1 (5 bases). Germline V gene lookup returns CDR1 WSHSY and CDR2 SAAADI. CDR3 length: 14 residues. V was cut by 0 bases and J by 4 bases, with 9 bases left in between. CDR3 coding DNA: TGCGCCAGCAGTGAGTCTAGGGGACTCACTGAAGCTTTCTTT. It is translated as CASSESRGLTEAFF.

The V gene is TRBV18, the J gene TRBJ1-5; no definite D call. Germline V gene lookup returns CDR1 KGHSH and CDR2 LQKENI. The CDR3 is 14 amino acids. Between the trimmed V and J ends, which lost 2 bases and 2 bases, there was a span of 7 bases. The CDR3 coding sequence is TGTGCCAGCTCACCAGGGGTGGGCAATCAGCCCCAGCATTTT. It yields the protein CASSPGVGNQPQHF.

The rearrangement links TRBV29-1 to TRBJ2-3; no definite D call. In germline, CDR1 is SQVTM, CDR2 ANQGSEA. The CDR3 is made up of 13 amino acids. Trimming stripped 3 bases from V and 4 bases from J, with 11 bases between. Here the CDR3 DNA reads TGCAGCGTTGATAGGCAGGCGTCAGATACGCAGTATTTT. This sequence encodes CSVDRQASDTQYF.